Detailed here is one T cell receptor (beta chain). The antigen is not known. The record originates from a study of cytomegalovirus exposure and HLA in healthy donors. Study-wide results and caveats: The number of N-insertions in an Asian-associated ancestry cluster was reportedly below the approximately 700-donor mean in a later analysis. Most CMV-associated TCR beta chains were later found to appear HLA-restricted. TCR beta chains numbering 164 were designated cytomegalovirus-associated.

PCR amplification relied on 60 Vbeta primers (plus 13 Jbeta primers). TCRdb's table, derived via immunoSEQ multiplex PCR, lists solely in-frame clones and lacks some. This sample has 200,000 to 250,000 clones, with 60% to 80% found just once. In germline, CDR1 is SGHRS, CDR2 YFSETQ. The CDR3 sequence is 13 residues long. With V trimmed by 4 bases and J by 4 bases, 3 bases remained unmatched. The TCR originated in a male donor in good health and CMV-seronegative. V gene TRBV5-1 combines with J gene TRBJ2-5, with 8 bases identical to TRBD1. The sample consisted of PBMCs. CDR3 in DNA: TGCGCCAGCAGCCTGGACAGGGTAGAGACCCAGTACTTC. It codes for CASSLDRVETQYF.